This passage covers 23 T cell receptor beta chains from one sample sequenced in a study of CXCR3-negative and CXCR3-positive naive CD8 T cells. With UMI labels, 5' RACE was used to prepare the TRB cDNA libraries. Using the 5' RACE reads, TCRdb records one entry per CDR3 protein without DNA. This repertoire includes about 40,000 distinct CDR3 sequences. Sample: naive CXCR3- CD8+ T cells from blood. Subset given: CD45RO-CCR7+CD27+CD95- naive CD8+ T cells lacking CXCR3 (TNR3-). The receptors originated from a human donor in good health. Some clones in this sample may be carry-over from other donors' samples.

This chain joins TRBV28 and TRBJ1-2; lacking DNA, the TRBD1 call made by TCRdb goes unchecked. Germline CDR1 is MDHEN and CDR2 is SYDVKM. The CDR3 has 15 residues. This chain's CDR3 is CASSPPDTGGYGYTF.

The chain links TRBV29-1 to TRBJ2-3; TCRdb selects TRBD2, and the lack of DNA leaves this call unchecked. CDR3 length: 16 amino acids. Germline V lookup: CDR1 SQVTM, CDR2 ANQGSEA. The chain's CDR3 is CSVSTGLADPTDTQYF.

J is TRBJ1-2 and V is TRBV20-1. The CDR3 has 16 amino acids. The germline V gene encodes CDR1 DFQATT and CDR2 SNEGSKA (reference sequence). CDR3 sequence reads: CSARDYVTDDNYGYTF.

J is TRBJ2-7 and V is TRBV20-1. From germline, CDR1 is DFQATT and CDR2 SNEGSKA (reference sequence). The CDR3 is 12 residues long. The CDR3 loop reads CSAADSSYEQYF.

The CDR3 sequence is CSVESVHSSYNEQFF. The V call is TRBV29-1, the J call TRBJ2-1. The CDR3 runs to 15 residues. Germline V gene lookup returns CDR1 SQVTM and CDR2 ANQGSEA.

The J gene is TRBJ2-3, the V gene TRBV7-2; TCRdb indicates TRBD1, and absent DNA this call remains unverified. CDR3 size: 15 residues. Germline-derived CDR1 and CDR2 are SGHTA and FQGNSA. CDR3 loop: CATTSGGTLTDTQYF. Full variable domain (missing parts from reference TRBV7-2 and TRBJ2-3): GAGVSQSPSNKVTEKGKDVELRCDPISGHTALYWYRQSLGQGLEFLIYFQGNSAPDKSGLPSDRFSAERTGGSVSTLTIQRTQQEDSAVYLCATTSGGTLTDTQYFGPGTRLTVL.

The rearrangement uses TRBV6-4 and TRBJ2-1; TCRdb gives TRBD1 as the D gene, but with no DNA this cannot be confirmed. Germline CDR1 MRHNA, CDR2 SNTAGT. This CDR3 region has 14 residues. The CDR3: CASSNGTGGDEQFF.

The chain carries TRBV12-3 or TRBV12-4 and TRBJ2-7. This CDR3 is 13 amino acids long. CDR3 amino acids: CASGLSDYYEQYF.

V and J are TRBV29-1 and TRBJ2-7; TCRdb lists TRBD2, though no DNA is available to test this call. There are 11 residues in the CDR3. The germline V gene has CDR1 SQVTM and CDR2 ANQGSEA. The chain's CDR3 is CSVRAEGEQYF.

J is TRBJ2-2 and V is TRBV27; the D gene TCRdb calls, TRBD1, cannot be checked with no DNA. The CDR3 is 15 amino acids. Germline CDR1 reads MNHEY; CDR2 reads SMNVEV (reference sequence). Here the CDR3 reads CASCAGTANTGELFF.

The V and J genes are TRBV28 and TRBJ1-1. Germline V gives CDR1 MDHEN, CDR2 SYDVKM. The CDR3 runs 15 residues. This chain's CDR3 is CASSSAGAFGTEAFF.

The J gene is TRBJ2-7, the V gene TRBV29-1; TCRdb's D call of TRBD2 is untestable without DNA. The CDR3 covers 15 residues. Per the germline V gene, CDR1 is SQVTM and CDR2 is ANQGSEA. The chain's CDR3 is CSVEDRLAGGYEQYF.

This chain connects TRBV21-1 to TRBJ2-7. TRBV21-1 is noted as a pseudogene. The CDR3 covers 13 residues. CDR3 sequence reads: CASPQTPAHEQYF.

The CDR3: CASRLGTGVPDTQYF. This chain connects TRBV6-5 to TRBJ2-3; the TCRdb call, TRBD1, lacks DNA for checking. CDR1 and CDR2 from the germline V gene are MNHEY and SVGAGI. CDR3 length equals 15 residues.

The CDR3 spells CSAGGDLEAFF. V gene TRBV20-1 combines with J gene TRBJ1-1. The CDR3 is made up of 11 amino acids. The germline V gene encodes CDR1 DFQATT and CDR2 SNEGSKA (reference sequence).

The V call is TRBV4-2, the J call TRBJ2-7; TCRdb calls TRBD2, which cannot be checked without DNA. CDR1 LGHNA and CDR2 YNFKEQ come from the germline V gene. CDR3 length equals 15 residues. The CDR3 region is CASSQDPGGYYEQYF.

V and J are TRBV29-1 and TRBJ1-2; the D call from TCRdb, TRBD1, cannot be confirmed without DNA. The CDR3 covers 11 residues. The germline V gene encodes CDR1 SQVTM and CDR2 ANQGSEA. The CDR3 here is CLDKGPQGYTF.

This sequence joins TRBV29-1 and TRBJ1-2. Germline V CDR1 and CDR2: SQVTM, ANQGSEA. The CDR3 covers 14 residues. CDR3 region: CSVEDLGSNYGYTF.

J is TRBJ2-2 and V is TRBV7-9; absent DNA, TCRdb's TRBD2 call cannot be checked. The germline gives CDR1 SEHNR, CDR2 FQNEAQ (reference sequence). CDR3 length equals 21 residues. The CDR3 spells CASSDGAVGGGAKERTGELFF.

The V gene is TRBV29-1, the J gene TRBJ2-4. The CDR3 consists of 13 residues. CDR1 and CDR2 (germline): SQVTM, ANQGSEA. The CDR3 sequence is CSVEDGAKNIQYF.

The chain combines TRBV29-1 with TRBJ1-2; TCRdb reports TRBD1, a call that lacks DNA to check it against. This CDR3 has 12 amino acids. Per the germline V gene, CDR1 is SQVTM and CDR2 is ANQGSEA. The chain's CDR3 is CSVPVGGYGYTF.

V and J are TRBV7-9 and TRBJ1-3; TCRdb reports TRBD1, a call that lacks DNA to check it against. CDR1 and CDR2 from the germline V gene are SEHNR and FQNEAQ (reference sequence). This CDR3 has 15 residues. This chain's CDR3 is CASRPRGDAGNTIYF. Drawing the rest from reference TRBV7-9 and TRBJ1-3, the complete variable domain is DTGVSQNPRHKITKRGQNVTFRCDPISEHNRLYWYRQTLGQGPEFLTYFQNEAQLEKSRLLSDRFSAERPKGSFSTLEIQRTEQGDSAMYLCASRPRGDAGNTIYFGEGSWLTVV.

This chain connects TRBV7-3 to TRBJ1-1; there is no DNA to check the TCRdb D call of TRBD1. Germline lookup yields CDR1 SGHTA and CDR2 FQGTGA. The CDR3 spans 13 residues. The CDR3 protein is CASSATGNTEAFF.